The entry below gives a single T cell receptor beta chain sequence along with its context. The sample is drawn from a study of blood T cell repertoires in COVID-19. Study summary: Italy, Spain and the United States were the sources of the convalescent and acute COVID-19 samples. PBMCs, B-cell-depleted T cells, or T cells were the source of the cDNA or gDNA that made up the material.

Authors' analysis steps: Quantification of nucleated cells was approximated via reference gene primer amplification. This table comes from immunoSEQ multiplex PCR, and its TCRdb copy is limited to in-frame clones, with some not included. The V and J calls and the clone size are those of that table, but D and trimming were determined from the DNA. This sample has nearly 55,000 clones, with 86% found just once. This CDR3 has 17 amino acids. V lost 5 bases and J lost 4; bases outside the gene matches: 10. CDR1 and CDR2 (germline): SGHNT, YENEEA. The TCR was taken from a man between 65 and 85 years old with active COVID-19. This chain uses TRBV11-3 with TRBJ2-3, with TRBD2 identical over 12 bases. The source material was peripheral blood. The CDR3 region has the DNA TGTGCCAGCAGCCCCAGGACTAGCGGGGAAATCGCAGATACGCAGTATTTT. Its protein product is CASSPRTSGEIADTQYF.